This passage covers 27 T cell receptor beta chains from one sample sequenced in a study of shared clonotypes between healthy human individuals. TCRdb keeps only in-frame clones here, not all; method: immunoSEQ multiplex PCR. Of roughly 1,000,000 clones listed, approximately 78% are singletons. Source material: memory CD4+ T cells from PBMCs. Subset of the sample: CD45RA-negative fraction. Receptors originate from a young man in good health. Some clones in this sample may be carry-over from other donors' samples.

The V call is TRBV27, the J call TRBJ1-5; D gene uncertain. This CDR3 has 15 amino acids. Germline CDR1 MNHEY, CDR2 SMNVEV (reference sequence). V was pared by 6 bases and J by 0 bases, with 12 bases between. CDR3 loop: CASSPVWVSNQPQHF. In DNA form, the CDR3 reads TGTGCCAGCAGCCCGGTTTGGGTTAGCAATCAGCCCCAGCATTTT.

The genes are TRBV9 and TRBJ2-2; 8 nucleotides match TRBD2. This CDR3 region has 17 residues. Germline V gives CDR1 SGDLS, CDR2 YYNGEE. V shed 0 bases, J shed 0 bases, and the junction held 4 bases outside the gene matches. CDR3 residues: CASSVGAAGANTGELFF. The DNA for the CDR3 is TGTGCCAGCAGCGTAGGAGCAGCGGGGGCGAACACCGGGGAGCTGTTTTTT.

The chain employs TRBV29-1 and TRBJ2-1; 9 bases line up with TRBD1. Germline loops: CDR1 SQVTM, CDR2 ANQGSEA. V lost 6 bases, J lost 7 bases, and 10 bases stayed unmatched. The CDR3 totals 14 residues. CDR3 nucleotide sequence: TGCAGCGTCGGTGCGACAGGGGGTTGGAATGAGCAGTTCTTC. Translation gives CSVGATGGWNEQFF.

V gene TRBV28 combines with J gene TRBJ2-7, with D hard to call. Per germline, CDR1 MDHEN and CDR2 SYDVKM. V lost 7 bases and J lost 0, with 19 bases in between. The CDR3 is 16 amino acids. CDR3 coding DNA: TGTGCCAGCACTTCCCAAAGCATCCGTAGCTCCTACGAGCAGTACTTC. Translation: CASTSQSIRSSYEQYF.

The chain links TRBV7-3 to TRBJ2-1; TRBD2 agrees at 9 bases. Germline V gene data show CDR1 as SGHTA and CDR2 as FQGTGA. CDR3 length: 16 residues. Trimming cost V 1 base and J 6 bases; bases outside gene matches: 7. The DNA for the CDR3 is TGTGCCAGCAGCTTAAGCGGGAGGGCCAATGGCAATGAGCAGTTCTTC. Protein sequence: CASSLSGRANGNEQFF.

In its sample, this clone was seen once. V usage is TRBV7-7 and J usage is TRBJ2-5; 7 positions match TRBD2. CDR3 length equals 15 residues. Trimming removed 1 base from V and 4 bases from J; junction bases left unmatched: 6. The V gene's germline CDR1 is SSHAT and CDR2 FNYEAQ (reference sequence). Written as DNA, the CDR3 is TGTGCCAGCAGCTTAGGGCGGGAGCGGGTAGAGACCCAGTACTTC. Encoded protein: CASSLGRERVETQYF.

This clone was observed a single time. A clone one base away is much larger, so this may be a read error. Other DNA sequences in the same sample also yield this CDR3. The chain employs TRBV7-2 and TRBJ2-2; the D is unclear. Germline values: CDR1 SGHTA, CDR2 FQGNSA. The CDR3 runs 14 residues. Trimming removed 0 bases from V and 1 base from J, with 3 bases in between. DNA of the CDR3: TGTGCCAGCAGCTTAGCCAGGAACACCGGGGAGCTGTTTTTT. Amino acids: CASSLARNTGELFF.

The chain has TRBV5-1 and TRBJ2-5; D is possibly TRBD2 (5 bases). Trimming took 2 bases from V and 5 from J, leaving 13 bases between them. The CDR3 contains 14 residues. CDR1 and CDR2 from the germline V gene are SGHRS and YFSETQ. The CDR3 region is CASSFNGRGETQYF. The CDR3 DNA is TGCGCCAGCAGCTTTAACGGGCGAGGGGAGACCCAGTACTTC. Based on the CDR3 plus reference TRBV5-1 and TRBJ2-5, the full variable domain is KAGVTQTPRYLIKTRGQQVTLSCSPISGHRSVSWYQQTPGQGLQFLFEYFSETQRNKGNFPGRFSGRQFSNSRSEMNVSTLELGDSALYLCASSFNGRGETQYFGPGTRLLVL.

The V call is TRBV7-3, the J call TRBJ2-1, with a possible D match to TRBD2 (5 bases). Germline V gene data show CDR1 as SGHTA and CDR2 as FQGTGA. This CDR3 is built from 13 residues. V gave up 4 bases and J gave up 4 bases, with 8 bases separating them. CDR3 residues: CASSSGLYNEQFF. For the CDR3, the DNA is TGTGCCAGCAGCTCAGGACTGTACAATGAGCAGTTCTTC.

V gene TRBV30 combines with J gene TRBJ1-1; TRBD1 agrees at 8 bases. J was trimmed by 5 bases and V by 2 bases; bases with no gene match: 10. Germline V lookup: CDR1 GTSNPN, CDR2 SVGIG (reference sequence). The CDR3 spans 15 residues. CDR3 amino acids: CAWSPPDRARTEAFF. The CDR3 nucleotides read TGTGCCTGGAGTCCCCCGGACAGGGCGAGGACTGAAGCTTTCTTT. The full variable domain, in which reference TRBV30 and TRBJ1-1 provide the parts outside the CDR3, is SQTIHQWPATLVQPVGSPLSLECTVEGTSNPNLYWYRQAAGRGLQLLFYSVGIGQISSEVPQNLSASRPQDRQFILSSKKLLLSDSGFYLCAWSPPDRARTEAFFGQGTRLTVV.

The rearrangement uses TRBV5-4 and TRBJ2-7, with 8 bases matching TRBD1. V lost 5 bases and J lost 3; bases outside the gene matches: 4. Looked up from germline, CDR1 is SGHNT and CDR2 is YYREEE (reference sequence). The CDR3 is 13 amino acids. The CDR3 bases are TGTGCCAGCAGAAGACAGGGGAACTACGAGCAGTACTTC. Its protein product is CASRRQGNYEQYF.

The V gene is TRBV19, the J gene TRBJ1-2, with D hard to call. The CDR3 consists of 13 residues. The V end lost 3 bases, the J end lost 6 bases, and 11 bases lay between the germline ends. Germline values: CDR1 LNHDA, CDR2 SQIVND (reference sequence). The CDR3 DNA follows: TGTGCCAGTAGTATCTCGATCGGTCATGGCTACACCTTC. Amino acid sequence: CASSISIGHGYTF.

V gene TRBV7-9 combines with J gene TRBJ2-3, with 9 positions matching TRBD2. Looked up from germline, CDR1 is SEHNR and CDR2 is FQNEAQ (reference sequence). The CDR3 sequence is 15 residues long. V was clipped by 5 bases and J by 3 bases; unmatched bases: 6. CDR3 sequence: CASSPVAGETDTQYF. The CDR3 DNA sequence: TGTGCCAGCAGCCCAGTAGCGGGAGAGACAGATACGCAGTATTTT.

V usage is TRBV5-5 and J usage is TRBJ2-7, with 7 bases that match TRBD2. Germline CDR1 reads SGHKS; CDR2 reads YYEKEE (reference sequence). This CDR3 is 16 amino acids long. J was trimmed by 5 bases and V by 4 bases; bases with no gene match: 15. CDR3 DNA: TGTGCCAGCAGCCCCAACCCTAGCGGTGGGAGGAACGAGCAGTACTTC. Amino acids: CASSPNPSGGRNEQYF.

The V call is TRBV19, the J call TRBJ1-2, with 7 bases matching TRBD1. The V segment lost 5 bases and the J segment 4 bases; nucleotides outside the gene matches: 7. The CDR3 consists of 14 residues. The germline V gene encodes CDR1 LNHDA and CDR2 SQIVND (reference sequence). CDR3 bases: TGTGCCAGTAGTTCCCGGACAGGATTCTATGGCTACACCTTC. This sequence encodes CASSSRTGFYGYTF.

The chain recombines TRBV6-5 with TRBJ1-6, with D hard to call. V was trimmed by 8 bases and J by 1 base, leaving 12 bases between them. The V gene's germline CDR1 is MNHEY and CDR2 SVGAGI. The CDR3 totals 15 residues. CDR3 sequence reads: CASRPPGSYNSPLHF. CDR3 DNA: TGTGCCAGCCGCCCCCCGGGGTCCTATAATTCACCCCTCCACTTT.

A few counts support this clone. The V call is TRBV6-6, the J call TRBJ1-1; D is possibly TRBD1 (6 bases). Germline CDR1 is MNHNY and CDR2 is SVGAGI (reference sequence). This CDR3 comprises 14 residues. Trimming pared 4 bases from V and 4 bases from J, leaving 13 bases between. The CDR3 DNA is TGTGCCAGCAGTTTACAGGGTGGGAGCACTGAAGCTTTCTTT. It codes for CASSLQGGSTEAFF.

This clone was picked up a small number of times. The rearrangement links TRBV2 to TRBJ2-5; possibly TRBD1 or TRBD2 for D (5 bases each). In germline, CDR1 is SNHLY, CDR2 FYNNEI. This CDR3 comprises 14 residues. Trimming left V 6 bases short and J 2 bases short, with 13 bases between. The CDR3 sequence: CASSPGAVQETQYF. As DNA, the CDR3 is TGTGCCAGCAGCCCCGGGGCAGTACAAGAGACCCAGTACTTC.

With respect to this clone: This sample also contains other DNA sequences that code for the same CDR3. V and J are TRBV5-1 and TRBJ1-1, with D possibly matching TRBD1 (5 bases). V lost 1 base and J lost 4, with 8 bases in between. There are 13 residues in the CDR3. In germline, CDR1 is SGHRS, CDR2 YFSETQ. This CDR3 is CASSLLGGTEAFF. For the CDR3, the DNA is TGCGCCAGCAGCTTGCTCGGGGGCACTGAAGCTTTCTTT.

This clone was detected a few times. The CDR3 sequence is CASSQEETQYF. CDR3 coding DNA: TGTGCCAGCAGCCAAGAAGAGACCCAGTACTTC. This rearrangement joins TRBV7-8 to TRBJ2-5; D is ambiguous. CDR1 SGHVS and CDR2 FQNEAQ come from the germline V gene. The CDR3 is 11 residues long. Trimming shortened V by 5 bases and J by 3 bases, and 4 bases separated the two germline ends.

This rearrangement joins TRBV7-9 to TRBJ2-7; the D gene could be TRBD1 or TRBD2 (5 bases each). With 2 bases removed from V and 7 bases from J, the gap between germline ends came to 12 bases. Germline CDR1 is SEHNR and CDR2 is FQNEAQ (reference sequence). The CDR3 length is 13 residues. The CDR3 DNA reads as TGTGCCAGCAGCTTACGAGGGGTCGGGGAGCAGTACTTC. Residues: CASSLRGVGEQYF.

This chain connects TRBV6-1 to TRBJ1-4; TRBD1 might be the D (5 bases). Germline CDR1 and CDR2: MNHNS and SASEGT. Trimming took 0 bases from V and 17 from J, leaving 16 bases between them. The CDR3 is made up of 13 amino acids. The CDR3 loop reads CASSEALRQRLFF. The CDR3 DNA sequence: TGTGCCAGCAGTGAAGCGCTGAGACAGCGACTTTTTTTT.

Of note for this clone: This sample also contains other DNA sequences that code for the same CDR3. The chain uses TRBV28 and TRBJ2-1; D not certain. Trimming took 2 bases from V and 3 from J, leaving 5 bases between them. In germline, CDR1 is MDHEN, CDR2 SYDVKM. The CDR3 consists of 13 residues. The CDR3 region is CASSLDVYNEQFF. The DNA of the CDR3 is TGTGCCAGCAGTTTAGACGTCTACAATGAGCAGTTCTTC.

On this clone: The sample has other DNA sequences that encode this CDR3 too. This chain's CDR3 is CAWDRGLNTEAFF. Here the CDR3 DNA reads TGTGCCTGGGACAGGGGATTGAACACTGAAGCTTTCTTT. This chain links TRBV30 with TRBJ1-1; TRBD1 agrees at 8 bases. Per germline, CDR1 GTSNPN and CDR2 SVGIG (reference sequence). V lost 5 bases and J lost 0; bases outside the gene matches: 2. The CDR3 is 13 amino acids.

CDR3 in amino acids: CASSIRPISNQPQHF. CDR3 nucleotide sequence: TGTGCCAGTAGTATAAGACCCATAAGCAATCAGCCCCAGCATTTT. The chain is built from TRBV19 and TRBJ1-5; D is ambiguous. V lost 2 bases and J 1 base, leaving 9 bases between the germline ends. The CDR3 has 15 amino acids. Germline V gene lookup returns CDR1 LNHDA and CDR2 SQIVND (reference sequence).

The chain joins TRBV2 to TRBJ2-7; no reliable D call. The CDR3 is 15 amino acids. V was trimmed by 5 bases and J by 0 bases, leaving 14 bases between them. The germline V gene encodes CDR1 SNHLY and CDR2 FYNNEI. The CDR3 DNA reads as TGTGCCAGCAGTACCGGTCCCCTGATCTCCTACGAGCAGTACTTC. Protein product: CASSTGPLISYEQYF. Complete variable domain (other parts from reference TRBV2 and TRBJ2-7): EPEVTQTPSHQVTQMGQEVILRCVPISNHLYFYWYRQILGQKVEFLVSFYNNEISEKSEIFDDQFSVERPDGSNFTLKIRSTKLEDSAMYFCASSTGPLISYEQYFGPGTRLTVT.

This clone has a handful of counts. The chain uses TRBV10-3 and TRBJ1-2, with TRBD1 matching over 7 bases. Germline V gene sequence: CDR1 ENHRY, CDR2 SYGVKD. CDR3 size: 13 residues. The V gene end was trimmed by 3 bases and the J gene end by 5 bases; junction bases not matched to a gene: 3. For the CDR3, the DNA is TGTGCCATCAGTGATGGGACAGAGTATGGCTACACCTTC. Translated: CAISDGTEYGYTF.